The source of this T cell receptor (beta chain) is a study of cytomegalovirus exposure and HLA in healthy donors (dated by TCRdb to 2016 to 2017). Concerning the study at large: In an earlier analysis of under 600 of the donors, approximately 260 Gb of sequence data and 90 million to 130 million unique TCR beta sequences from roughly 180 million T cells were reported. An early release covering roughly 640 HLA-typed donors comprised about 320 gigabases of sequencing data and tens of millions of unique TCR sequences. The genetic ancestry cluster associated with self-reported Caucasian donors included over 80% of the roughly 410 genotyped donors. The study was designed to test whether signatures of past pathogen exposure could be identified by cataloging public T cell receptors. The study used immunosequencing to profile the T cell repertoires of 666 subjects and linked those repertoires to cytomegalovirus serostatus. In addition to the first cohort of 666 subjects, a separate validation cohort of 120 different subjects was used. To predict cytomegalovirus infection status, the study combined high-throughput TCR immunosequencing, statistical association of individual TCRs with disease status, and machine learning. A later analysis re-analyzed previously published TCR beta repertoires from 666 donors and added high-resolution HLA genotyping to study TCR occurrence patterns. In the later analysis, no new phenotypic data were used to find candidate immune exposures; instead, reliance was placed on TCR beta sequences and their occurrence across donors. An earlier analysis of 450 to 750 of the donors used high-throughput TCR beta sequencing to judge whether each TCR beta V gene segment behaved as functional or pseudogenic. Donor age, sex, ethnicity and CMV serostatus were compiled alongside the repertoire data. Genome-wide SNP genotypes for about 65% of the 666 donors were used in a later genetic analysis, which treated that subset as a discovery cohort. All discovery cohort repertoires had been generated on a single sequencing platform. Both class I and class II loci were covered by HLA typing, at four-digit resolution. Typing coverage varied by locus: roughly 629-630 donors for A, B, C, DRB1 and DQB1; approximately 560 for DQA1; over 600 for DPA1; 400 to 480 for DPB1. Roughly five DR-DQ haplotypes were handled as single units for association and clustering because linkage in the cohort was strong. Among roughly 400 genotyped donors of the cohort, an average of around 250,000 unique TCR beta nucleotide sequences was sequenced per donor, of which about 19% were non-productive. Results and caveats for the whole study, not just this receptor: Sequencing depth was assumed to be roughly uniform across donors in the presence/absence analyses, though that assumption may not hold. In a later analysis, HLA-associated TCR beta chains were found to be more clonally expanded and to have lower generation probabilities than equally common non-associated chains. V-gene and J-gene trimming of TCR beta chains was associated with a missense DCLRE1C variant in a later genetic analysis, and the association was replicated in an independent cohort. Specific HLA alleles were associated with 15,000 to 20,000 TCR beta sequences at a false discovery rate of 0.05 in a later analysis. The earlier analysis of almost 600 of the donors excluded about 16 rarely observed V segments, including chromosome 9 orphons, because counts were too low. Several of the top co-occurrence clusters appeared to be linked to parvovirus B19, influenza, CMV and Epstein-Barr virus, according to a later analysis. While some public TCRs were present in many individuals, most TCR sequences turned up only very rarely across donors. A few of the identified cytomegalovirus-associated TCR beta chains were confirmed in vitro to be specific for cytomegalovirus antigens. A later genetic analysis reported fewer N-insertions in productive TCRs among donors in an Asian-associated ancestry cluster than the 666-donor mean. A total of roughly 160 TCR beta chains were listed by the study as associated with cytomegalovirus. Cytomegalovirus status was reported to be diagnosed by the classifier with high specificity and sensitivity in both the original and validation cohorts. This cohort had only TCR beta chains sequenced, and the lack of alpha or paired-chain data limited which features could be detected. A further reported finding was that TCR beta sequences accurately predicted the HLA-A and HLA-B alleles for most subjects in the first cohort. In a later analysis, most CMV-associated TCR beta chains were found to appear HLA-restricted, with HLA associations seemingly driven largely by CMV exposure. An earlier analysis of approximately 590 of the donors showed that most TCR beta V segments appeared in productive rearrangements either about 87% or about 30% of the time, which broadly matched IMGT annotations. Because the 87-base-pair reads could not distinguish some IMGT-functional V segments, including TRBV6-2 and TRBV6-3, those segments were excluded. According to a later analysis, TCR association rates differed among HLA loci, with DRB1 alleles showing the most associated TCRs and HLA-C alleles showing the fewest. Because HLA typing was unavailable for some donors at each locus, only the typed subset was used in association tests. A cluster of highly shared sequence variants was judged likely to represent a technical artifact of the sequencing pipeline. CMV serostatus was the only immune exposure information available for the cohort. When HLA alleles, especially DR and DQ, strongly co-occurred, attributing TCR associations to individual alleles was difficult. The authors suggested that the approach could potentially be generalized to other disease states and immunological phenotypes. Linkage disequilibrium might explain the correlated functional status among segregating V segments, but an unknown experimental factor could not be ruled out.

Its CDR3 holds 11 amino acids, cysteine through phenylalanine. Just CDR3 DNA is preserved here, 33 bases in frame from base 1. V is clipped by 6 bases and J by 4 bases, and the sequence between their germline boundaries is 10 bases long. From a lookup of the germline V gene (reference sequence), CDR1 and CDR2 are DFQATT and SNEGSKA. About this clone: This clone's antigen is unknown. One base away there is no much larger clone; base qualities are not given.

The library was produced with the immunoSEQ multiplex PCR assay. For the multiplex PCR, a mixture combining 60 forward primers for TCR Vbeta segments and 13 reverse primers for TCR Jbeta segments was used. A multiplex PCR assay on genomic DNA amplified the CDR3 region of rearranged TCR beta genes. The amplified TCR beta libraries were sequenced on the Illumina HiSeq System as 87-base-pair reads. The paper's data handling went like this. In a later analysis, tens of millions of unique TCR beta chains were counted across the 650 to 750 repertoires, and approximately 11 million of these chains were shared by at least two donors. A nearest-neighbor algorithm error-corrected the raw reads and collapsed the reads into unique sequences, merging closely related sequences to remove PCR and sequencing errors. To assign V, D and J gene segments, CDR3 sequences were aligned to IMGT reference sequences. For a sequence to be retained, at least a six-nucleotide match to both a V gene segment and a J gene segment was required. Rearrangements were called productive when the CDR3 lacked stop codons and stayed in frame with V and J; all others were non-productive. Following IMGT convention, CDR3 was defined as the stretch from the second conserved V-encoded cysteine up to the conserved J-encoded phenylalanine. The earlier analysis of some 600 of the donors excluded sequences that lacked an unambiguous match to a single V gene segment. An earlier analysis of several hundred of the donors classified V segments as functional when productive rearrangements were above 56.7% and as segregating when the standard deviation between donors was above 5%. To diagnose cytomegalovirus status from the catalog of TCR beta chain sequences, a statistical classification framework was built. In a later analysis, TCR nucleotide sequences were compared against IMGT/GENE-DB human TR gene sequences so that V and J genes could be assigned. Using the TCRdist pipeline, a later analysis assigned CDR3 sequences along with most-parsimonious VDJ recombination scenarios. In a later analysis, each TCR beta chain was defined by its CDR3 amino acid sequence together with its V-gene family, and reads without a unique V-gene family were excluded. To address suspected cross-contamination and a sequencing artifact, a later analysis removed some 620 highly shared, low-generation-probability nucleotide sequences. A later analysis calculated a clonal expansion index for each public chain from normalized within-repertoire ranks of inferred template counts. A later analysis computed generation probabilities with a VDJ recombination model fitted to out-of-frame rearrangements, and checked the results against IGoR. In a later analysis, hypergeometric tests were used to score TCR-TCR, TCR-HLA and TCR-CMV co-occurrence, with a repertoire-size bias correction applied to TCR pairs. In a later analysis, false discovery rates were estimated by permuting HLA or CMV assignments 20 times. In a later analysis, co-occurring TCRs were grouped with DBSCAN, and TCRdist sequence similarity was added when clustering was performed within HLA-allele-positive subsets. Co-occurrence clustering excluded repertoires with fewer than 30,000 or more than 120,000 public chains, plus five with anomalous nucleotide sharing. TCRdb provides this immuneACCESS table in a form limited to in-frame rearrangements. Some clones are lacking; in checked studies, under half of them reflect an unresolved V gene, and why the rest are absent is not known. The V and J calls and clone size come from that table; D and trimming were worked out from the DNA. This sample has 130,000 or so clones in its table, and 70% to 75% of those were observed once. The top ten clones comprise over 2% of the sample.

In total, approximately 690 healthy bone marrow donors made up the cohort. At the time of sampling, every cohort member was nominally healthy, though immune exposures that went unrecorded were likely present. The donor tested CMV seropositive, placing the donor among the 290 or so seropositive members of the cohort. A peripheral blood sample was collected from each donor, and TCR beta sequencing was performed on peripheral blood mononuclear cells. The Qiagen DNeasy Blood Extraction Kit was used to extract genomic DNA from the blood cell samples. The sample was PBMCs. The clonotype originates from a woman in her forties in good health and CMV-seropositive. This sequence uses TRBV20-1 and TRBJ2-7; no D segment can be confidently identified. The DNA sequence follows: TGCAGTGCGACGCTCGGGTACGAGCAGTACTTC. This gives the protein CSATLGYEQYF.